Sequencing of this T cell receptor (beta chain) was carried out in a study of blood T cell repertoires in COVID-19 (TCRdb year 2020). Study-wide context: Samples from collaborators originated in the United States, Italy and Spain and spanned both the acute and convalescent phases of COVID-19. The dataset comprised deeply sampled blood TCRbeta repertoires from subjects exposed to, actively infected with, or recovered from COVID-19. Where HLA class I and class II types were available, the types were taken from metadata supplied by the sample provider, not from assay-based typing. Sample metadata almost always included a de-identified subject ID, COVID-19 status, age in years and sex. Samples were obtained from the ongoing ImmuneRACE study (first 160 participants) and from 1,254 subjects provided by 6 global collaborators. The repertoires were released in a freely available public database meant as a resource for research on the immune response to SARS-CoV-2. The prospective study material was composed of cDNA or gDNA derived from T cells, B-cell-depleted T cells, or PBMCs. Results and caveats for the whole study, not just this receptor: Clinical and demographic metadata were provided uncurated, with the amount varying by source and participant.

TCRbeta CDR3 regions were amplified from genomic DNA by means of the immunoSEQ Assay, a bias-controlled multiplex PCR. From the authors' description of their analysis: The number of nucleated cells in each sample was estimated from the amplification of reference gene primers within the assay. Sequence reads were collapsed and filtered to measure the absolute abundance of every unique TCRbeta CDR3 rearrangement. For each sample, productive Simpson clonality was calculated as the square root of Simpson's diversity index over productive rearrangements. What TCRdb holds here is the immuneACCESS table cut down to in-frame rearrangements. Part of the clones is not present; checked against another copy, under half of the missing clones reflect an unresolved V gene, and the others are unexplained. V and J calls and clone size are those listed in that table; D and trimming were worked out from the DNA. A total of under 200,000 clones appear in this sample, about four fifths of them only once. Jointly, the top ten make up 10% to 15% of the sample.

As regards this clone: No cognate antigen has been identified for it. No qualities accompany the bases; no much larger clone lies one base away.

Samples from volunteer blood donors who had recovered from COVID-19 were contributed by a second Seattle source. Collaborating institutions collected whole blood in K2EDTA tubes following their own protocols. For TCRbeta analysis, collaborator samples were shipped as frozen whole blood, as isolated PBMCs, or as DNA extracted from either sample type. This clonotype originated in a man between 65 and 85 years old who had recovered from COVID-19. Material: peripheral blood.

The CDR3 region: CASSPYHGKVGFSYEQYF. DNA sequence: TGCGCCAGCAGCCCGTACCACGGGAAGGTGGGGTTTTCCTACGAGCAGTACTTC. This sequence uses TRBV4-1 and TRBJ2-7; TRBD2 is a weak D gene call, 5 bases matching. Including cysteine and phenylalanine, the CDR3 has 18 amino acids. The CDR3 DNA has 54 bases and is translated from base 1. V gives up 4 bases and J gives up 1 base, and the segment between their germline ends measures 23 bases. The germline V gene gives CDR1 as MGHRA and CDR2 as YSYEKL.